Detailed here is one T cell receptor (beta chain). This sample was included in a study of blood T cell repertoires in COVID-19. At the level of the study: T cells, B-cell-depleted T cells, or PBMCs provided the cDNA or gDNA that served as material.

Trimming took 4 bases from V and 5 from J, leaving 18 bases between them. Germline CDR1 and CDR2: SGHNT and YYREEE (reference sequence). The CDR3 is 15 residues long. Enrollees, about 18 to 89 years old, lived in some 24 US areas. Recovered participants had two consecutive negative NP/OP PCR tests, healthcare professional clearance, or symptom resolution. Authors' methods: Reference gene primers were amplified, and this amplification served to estimate nucleated cell counts. Profiling relied on immunoSEQ multiplex PCR, and the TCRdb table lists in-frame clones only, not all of them. The V and J calls and the clone size are those of that table, but D and trimming were determined from the DNA. The table shows about 350,000 clones, with roughly 87% occurring only once.

The genes are TRBV5-4 and TRBJ1-1; weak D call: TRBD1 (5 bases). The sequenced sample consisted of PBMCs or T cells enriched from blood (not recorded which). This clonotype was sampled from a woman between 25 and 40 years old who had recovered from COVID-19. The CDR3 nucleotides are TGTGCCAGCAGCGAGCAGGGAAAGGGTTATACTGAAGCTTTCTTT. As protein: CASSEQGKGYTEAFF.